These 12 T cell receptor beta chains share one sample of origin, sequenced in a study of T-cell memory formation after mild COVID-19. TCRdb recomputed calls from the 5' RACE reads with MiXCR, one row per CDR3 protein. The repertoire includes hundreds of thousands of distinct CDR3 sequences, roughly 20% of them detected once, and approximately 13% sits in the top ten. The material sequenced was PBMCs or a T cell subset sorted from them (not recorded which). The receptors here all came from an adult woman who had mild COVID-19 (a few samples of this study predate the infection). Cell type and time point are not known.

As concerns this clonotype: The junction does not match germline at one end; this may be a read error. The rearrangement uses TRBV7-7 and TRBJ2-1; 10 nucleotides line up with TRBD1. Germline V gene lookup returns CDR1 SSHAT and CDR2 FNYEAQ (reference sequence). The CDR3 covers 19 residues. CDR3 nucleotide sequence: TGTGCTAGCAGCTTAGCCTATTCTGTAGGACAGGGGGCCTACAATGAGCAGTTCTTC. Protein product: CASSLAYSVGQGAYNEQFF.

About this clonotype itself: A much larger clone differs by one base, so this may be a read error. Because it lacks the conserved phenylalanine or tryptophan at the end, this CDR3 is likely a read error. The chain carries TRBV15 and TRBJ2-4, with D perhaps TRBD1 (6 bases). The V end lost 8 bases, the J end lost 1 base, and 15 bases lay between the germline ends. This CDR3 is built from 15 residues. CDR1 is LNHNV, CDR2 YYDKDF, per germline (reference sequence). This CDR3 is CATDKTGKAKNIQYL. CDR3 coding DNA: TGTGCCACCGACAAAACAGGGAAGGCCAAAAACATTCAGTACCTC.

The rearrangement uses TRBV7-2 and TRBJ2-3; 7 bases are shared with TRBD1. Germline CDR1 SGHTA, CDR2 FQGNSA. V gave up 4 bases and J gave up 8 bases; unmatched junction bases: 15. This CDR3 has 16 amino acids. The CDR3 loop is CASSSPPAQGWGTQYF. The CDR3 DNA reads TGTGCCAGCAGCTCCCCGCCGGCACAGGGGTGGGGTACGCAGTATTTT.

The chain is built from TRBV9 and TRBJ1-3; D gene ambiguous. Germline lookup yields CDR1 SGDLS and CDR2 YYNGEE. Trimming took off 0 bases at V and 4 bases at J, with 11 bases between the two ends. The CDR3 is made up of 15 amino acids. DNA for the CDR3: TGTGCCAGCAGCGTAGATGCGGGGTTCGGAAACACCATATATTTT. Amino acid sequence: CASSVDAGFGNTIYF.

Note on this clonotype: The junction departs from the called germline gene at one end, perhaps through a read error. This chain uses TRBV7-9 with TRBJ1-2, with D perhaps TRBD1 (5 bases). The V gene's germline CDR1 is SEHNR and CDR2 FQNEAQ (reference sequence). This CDR3 is built from 12 residues. CDR3 residues: CAGSWDVYGYTF. The CDR3 DNA reads TGTGCCGGCAGCTGGGACGTCTATGGCTACACCTTC.

This clonotype was detected only a few times. The rearrangement uses TRBV6-4 and TRBJ2-2; D is unclear. Trimming stripped 1 base from V and 5 bases from J, with 8 bases between. This CDR3 contains 14 residues. From germline, CDR1 is MRHNA and CDR2 SNTAGT. CDR3 loop: CASSDYKGTGELFF. For the CDR3, the DNA is TGTGCCAGCAGTGACTATAAGGGAACCGGGGAGCTGTTTTTT.

This clonotype has a count of ten or more. The junction shows a germline mismatch at one end, possibly a read error. The rearrangement links TRBV12-3 or TRBV12-4 to TRBJ1-1; maybe TRBD1 (5 bases). This CDR3 is 14 amino acids long. The CDR3: CASRDGGGNTEAFF. DNA for the CDR3: TGCGCCTCCCGCGACGGGGGAGGGAACACTGAAGCTTTCTTT.

The sample holds a few counts of this clonotype. The chain recombines TRBV5-1 with TRBJ2-2; D gene ambiguous. V was pared by 0 bases and J by 10 bases, with 13 bases between. The length of the CDR3 is 14 residues. In germline, CDR1 is SGHRS, CDR2 YFSETQ. The CDR3 nucleotides read TGCGCCAGCAGCTTGGGAACCCAGATAGAGGAGCTGTTTTTT. It yields the protein CASSLGTQIEELFF. Variable domain in full (rest from reference TRBV5-1 and TRBJ2-2): KAGVTQTPRYLIKTRGQQVTLSCSPISGHRSVSWYQQTPGQGLQFLFEYFSETQRNKGNFPGRFSGRQFSNSRSEMNVSTLELGDSALYLCASSLGTQIEELFFGEGSRLTVL.

The sample holds a few counts of this clonotype. This sequence joins TRBV12-3 or TRBV12-4 and TRBJ1-5; D is undetermined. V gave up 2 bases and J gave up 4 bases, with 12 bases separating them. The CDR3 spans 15 residues. CDR3 sequence reads: CASSLTSSGNQPQHF. As DNA, the CDR3 is TGTGCCAGCAGTTTAACGTCTTCAGGAAATCAGCCCCAGCATTTT.

The sample holds a few counts of this clonotype. This rearrangement joins TRBV21-1 to TRBJ2-7; TRBD2, as called in the table, went unchecked against the DNA. TRBV21-1 has pseudogene status. This CDR3 region has 17 residues. CDR3: CASRRSRRTSGRNEQYF. CDR3 nucleotides: TGTGCCAGCAGGCGGAGCAGAAGGACTAGCGGGAGGAACGAGCAGTACTTC.

This clonotype was recorded a few times. The chain employs TRBV27 and TRBJ2-7, with 11 bases lining up with TRBD1. Germline-derived CDR1 and CDR2 are MNHEY and SMNVEV (reference sequence). With 2 bases clipped from V and 6 bases from J, the junction kept 3 bases outside the gene matches. There are 14 residues in the CDR3. CDR3 sequence reads: CASSLSGTGGEQYF. The CDR3 coding sequence is TGTGCCAGCAGTTTAAGCGGGACAGGGGGCGAGCAGTACTTC.

The V gene is TRBV5-6, the J gene TRBJ2-3, with TRBD2 identical over 15 bases. With V trimmed by 2 bases and J by 1 base, 5 bases remained unmatched. CDR1 SGHDT and CDR2 YYEEEE come from the germline V gene. The CDR3 spans 18 residues. CDR3 residues: CASSFPGLAGGRTDTQYF. The CDR3 coding sequence is TGTGCCAGCAGCTTCCCGGGACTAGCGGGAGGCCGCACAGATACGCAGTATTTT.